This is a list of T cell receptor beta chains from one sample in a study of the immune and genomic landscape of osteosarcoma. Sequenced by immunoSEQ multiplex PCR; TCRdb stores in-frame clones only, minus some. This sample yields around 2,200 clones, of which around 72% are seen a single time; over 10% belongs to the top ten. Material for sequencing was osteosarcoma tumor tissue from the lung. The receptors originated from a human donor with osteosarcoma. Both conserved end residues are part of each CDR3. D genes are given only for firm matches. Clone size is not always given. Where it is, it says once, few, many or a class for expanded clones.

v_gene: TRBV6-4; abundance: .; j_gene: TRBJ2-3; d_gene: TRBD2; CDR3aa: CASSPTGGGTDTQYF; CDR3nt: TGTGCCAGCAGTCCTACCGGGGGGGGTACAGATACGCAGTATTTT
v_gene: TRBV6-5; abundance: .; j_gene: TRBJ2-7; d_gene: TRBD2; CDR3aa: CASSRAGASSYEQYF; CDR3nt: TGTGCCAGCAGCAGAGCGGGGGCGAGCTCCTACGAGCAGTACTTC
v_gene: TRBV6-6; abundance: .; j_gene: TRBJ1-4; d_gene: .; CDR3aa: CATRKAGEKLFF; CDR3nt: TGTGCCACCAGAAAAGCCGGGGAGAAACTGTTTTTT
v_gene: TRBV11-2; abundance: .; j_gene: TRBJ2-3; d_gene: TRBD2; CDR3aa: CASSLLAGALWTDTQYF; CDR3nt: TGTGCCAGCAGCTTACTAGCGGGGGCCTTATGGACAGATACGCAGTATTTT
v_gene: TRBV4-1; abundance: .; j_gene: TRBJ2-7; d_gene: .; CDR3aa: CASSQPGRYEQYF; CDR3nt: TGCGCCAGCAGCCAGCCTGGACGGTACGAGCAGTACTTC
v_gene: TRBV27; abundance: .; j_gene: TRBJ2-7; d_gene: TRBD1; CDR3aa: CASSFGTGHYEQYF; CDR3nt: TGTGCCAGCAGTTTTGGGACAGGGCACTACGAGCAGTACTTC
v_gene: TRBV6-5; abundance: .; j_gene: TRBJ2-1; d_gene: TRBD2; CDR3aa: CASRQGGGDEQFF; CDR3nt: TGTGCCAGCAGACAAGGCGGGGGAGATGAGCAGTTCTTC
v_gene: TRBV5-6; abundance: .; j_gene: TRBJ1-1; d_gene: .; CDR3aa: CASSLVQAEAFF; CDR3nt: TGTGCCAGCAGCTTGGTTCAGGCTGAAGCTTTCTTT
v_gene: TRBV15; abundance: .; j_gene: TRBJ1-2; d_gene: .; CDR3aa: CATSRENYGYTF; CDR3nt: TGTGCCACCAGCCGGGAAAACTATGGCTACACCTTC
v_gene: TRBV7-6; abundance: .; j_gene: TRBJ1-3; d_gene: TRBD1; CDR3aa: CASSMTGAGNTIYF; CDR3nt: TGTGCCAGCAGCATGACAGGGGCTGGAAACACCATATATTTT
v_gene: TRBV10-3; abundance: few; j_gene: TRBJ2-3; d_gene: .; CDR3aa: CAISAADGQASTDTQYF; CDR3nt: TGTGCCATCAGTGCCGCGGACGGACAAGCTAGCACAGATACGCAGTATTTT
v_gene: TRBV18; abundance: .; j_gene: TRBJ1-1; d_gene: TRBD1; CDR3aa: CASSPPNRGWTEAFF; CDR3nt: TGTGCCAGCTCACCACCGAACAGGGGGTGGACTGAAGCTTTCTTT
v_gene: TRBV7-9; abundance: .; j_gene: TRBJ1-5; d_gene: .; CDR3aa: CASSPHGQPQHF; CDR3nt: TGTGCCAGCAGCCCCCATGGTCAGCCCCAGCATTTT
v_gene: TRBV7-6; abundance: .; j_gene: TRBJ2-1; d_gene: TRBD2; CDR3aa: CASSLPGGWNEQFF; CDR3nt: TGTGCCAGCAGTCTACCGGGGGGGTGGAATGAGCAGTTCTTC
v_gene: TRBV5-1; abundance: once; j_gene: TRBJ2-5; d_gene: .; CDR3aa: CASRQGETQYF; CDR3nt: TGCGCCAGCAGGCAGGGTGAGACCCAGTACTTC
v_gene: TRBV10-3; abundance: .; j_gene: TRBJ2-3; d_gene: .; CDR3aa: CAISVSLTLTDTQYF; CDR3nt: TGTGCCATCAGTGTTAGCCTAACCCTCACAGATACGCAGTATTTT
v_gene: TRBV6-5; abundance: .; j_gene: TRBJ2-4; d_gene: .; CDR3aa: CASKKGAGENIQYF; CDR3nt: TGTGCCAGCAAAAAAGGGGCAGGGGAAAACATTCAGTACTTC
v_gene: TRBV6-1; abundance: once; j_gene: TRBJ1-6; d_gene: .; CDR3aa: CASSEQPGALHF; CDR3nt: TGTGCCAGCAGTGAACAGCCCGGGGCCCTCCACTTT
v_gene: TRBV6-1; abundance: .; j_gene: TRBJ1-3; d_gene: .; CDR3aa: CAGWGRGNTIYF; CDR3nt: TGTGCCGGATGGGGGAGGGGAAACACCATATATTTT
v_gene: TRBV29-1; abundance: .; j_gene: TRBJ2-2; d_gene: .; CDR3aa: CSVRRGDSLTGELFF; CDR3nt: TGCAGCGTTCGCCGGGGGGACAGTCTCACCGGGGAGCTGTTTTTT
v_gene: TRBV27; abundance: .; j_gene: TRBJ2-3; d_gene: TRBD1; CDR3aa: CASSPTGTTDTQYF; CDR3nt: TGTGCCAGCAGCCCGACAGGGACCACAGATACGCAGTATTTT
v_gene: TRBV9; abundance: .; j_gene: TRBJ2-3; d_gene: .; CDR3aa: CASSVVGIAADTQYF; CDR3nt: TGTGCCAGCAGCGTAGTAGGAATAGCCGCGGATACGCAGTATTTT
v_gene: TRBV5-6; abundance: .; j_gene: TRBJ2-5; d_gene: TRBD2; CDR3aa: CASSFRRGGVETQYF; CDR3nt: TGTGCCAGCAGCTTCCGGCGGGGGGGCGTAGAGACCCAGTACTTC
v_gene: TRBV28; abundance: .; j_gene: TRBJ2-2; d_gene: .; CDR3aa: CASWRGGGELFF; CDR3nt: TGTGCCAGCTGGCGGGGTGGCGGGGAGCTGTTTTTT
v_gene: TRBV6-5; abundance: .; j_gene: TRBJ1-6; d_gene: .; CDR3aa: CASRRDGQYNSPLHF; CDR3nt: TGTGCCAGCCGGAGGGACGGCCAGTATAATTCACCCCTCCACTTT
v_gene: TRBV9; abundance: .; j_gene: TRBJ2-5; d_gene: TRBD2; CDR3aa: CASSLGLAKETQYF; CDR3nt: TGTGCCAGCAGCTTGGGACTAGCGAAGGAGACCCAGTACTTC
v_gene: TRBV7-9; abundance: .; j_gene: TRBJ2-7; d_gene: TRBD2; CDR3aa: CASSSGLAKYEQYF; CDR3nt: TGTGCCAGCAGCTCGGGACTAGCGAAATACGAGCAGTACTTC
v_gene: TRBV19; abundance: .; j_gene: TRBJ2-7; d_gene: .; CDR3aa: CASTDSYEQYF; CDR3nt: TGTGCCAGTACCGACAGCTACGAGCAGTACTTC
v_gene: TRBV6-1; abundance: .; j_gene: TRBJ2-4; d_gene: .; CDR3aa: CASNPETKNIQYF; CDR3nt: TGTGCCAGCAATCCGGAGACCAAAAACATTCAGTACTTC
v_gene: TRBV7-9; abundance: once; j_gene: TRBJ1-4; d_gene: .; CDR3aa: CASSLEGGPNEKLFF; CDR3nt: TGTGCCAGCAGCTTAGAGGGGGGCCCGAATGAAAAACTGTTTTTT
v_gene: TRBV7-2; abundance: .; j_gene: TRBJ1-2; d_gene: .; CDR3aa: CASSLSPLDYTF; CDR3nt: TGTGCCAGCAGCTTGAGCCCTCTTGACTACACCTTC
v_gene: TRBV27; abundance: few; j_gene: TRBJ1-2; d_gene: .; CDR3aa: CASARTTRHYGYTF; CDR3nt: TGTGCCAGCGCCAGAACAACCCGTCACTATGGCTACACCTTC
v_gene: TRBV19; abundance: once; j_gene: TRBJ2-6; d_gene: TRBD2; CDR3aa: CASSRLAGDLSGANVLTF; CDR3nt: TGTGCCAGTAGTAGACTAGCGGGGGACCTCTCTGGGGCCAACGTCCTGACTTTC